The 14 T cell receptor beta chains below come from one sample, sequenced in a study of CD8 T cells in ankylosing spondylitis. TCRdb re-analysed the 5' RACE reads in MiXCR, keeping a single row per CDR3 protein. The table records some 130,000 distinct CDR3 sequences, more than 9.5% of them present only once. Sequencing input: blood, either unsorted or a sorted T cell fraction (not recorded which). The receptors shown here come from a female donor with ankylosing spondylitis or in good health (not recorded which).

A word on this clonotype: A much larger clone differs from this one at a single base, so this may be a read error. This chain connects TRBV11-2 to TRBJ2-1; D is unclear. Germline V gene data show CDR1 as SGHAT and CDR2 as FQNNGV. Trimming took off 4 bases at V and 0 bases at J, with 13 bases between the two ends. The CDR3 runs 16 residues. The CDR3, as DNA: TGTGCCAGCAGCTCATCGCCGGACCCCTCCTACAATGAGCAGTTCTTC. This gives the protein CASSSSPDPSYNEQFF. Supplemented by reference TRBV11-2 and TRBJ2-1, the full variable domain reads EAGVAQSPRYKIIEKRQSVAFWCNPISGHATLYWYQQILGQGPKLLIQFQNNGVVDDSQLPKDRFSAERLKGVDSTLKIQPAKLEDSAVYLCASSSSPDPSYNEQFFGPGTRLTVL.

This clonotype has ten or more counts. The chain uses TRBV29-1 and TRBJ1-2; D is unclear. V was shortened by 7 bases and J by 3 bases, with 15 bases between the two germline ends. The germline V gene encodes CDR1 SQVTM and CDR2 ANQGSEA. The CDR3 is 13 amino acids. The CDR3 nucleotides read TGCAGCGGCTCCCAAGGTGAGGACTATGGCTACACCTTC. Translation: CSGSQGEDYGYTF. Complete variable domain (other parts from reference TRBV29-1 and TRBJ1-2): SAVISQKPSRDICQRGTSLTIQCQVDSQVTMMFWYRQQPGQSLTLIATANQGSEATYESGFVIDKFPISRPNLTFSTLTVSNMSPEDSSIYLCSGSQGEDYGYTFGSGTRLTVV.

The rearrangement uses TRBV12-3 or TRBV12-4 and TRBJ2-7, with TRBD1 matching 7 bases. V lost 6 bases to trimming and J lost 6 bases; unmatched junction nucleotides: 5. The CDR3 totals 12 residues. CDR3 amino acids: CASRAPGGEQYF. CDR3 bases: TGTGCCAGCAGGGCACCAGGGGGCGAGCAGTACTTC.

This chain uses TRBV20-1 with TRBJ2-7, with D possibly being TRBD2 (5 bases). Germline V gene data show CDR1 as DFQATT and CDR2 as SNEGSKA (reference sequence). The germline V and J ends were trimmed by 7 bases and 5 bases, with 15 bases remaining between them. This CDR3 region has 12 residues. CDR3 coding DNA: TGCAGTGGCGGAGAGGGCCACCACGAGCAGTACTTC. It codes for CSGGEGHHEQYF.

The table lists this clonotype with many counts. The chain links TRBV3-1 to TRBJ2-1, with 8 bases fitting TRBD1. J was trimmed by 3 bases and V by 4 bases; bases with no gene match: 8. The CDR3 sequence is 16 residues long. The germline CDR1 and CDR2 sequences are LGHDT and YNNKEL (reference sequence). CDR3 nucleotide sequence: TGTGCCAGCAGCCCTCGTGCGGACAGGGTCTACAATGAGCAGTTCTTC. It encodes CASSPRADRVYNEQFF.

In this sample, this clonotype turned up many times. The chain uses TRBV10-3 and TRBJ2-4; D tentatively reads TRBD1 or TRBD2 (6 bases each). This CDR3 is built from 15 residues. Germline values: CDR1 ENHRY, CDR2 SYGVKD. With 0 bases removed from V and 8 bases from J, the gap between germline ends came to 14 bases. Here the CDR3 DNA reads TGTGCCATCAGTGAGTCTAAGGGGGGTGTATACATTCAGTACTTC. Its translation is CAISESKGGVYIQYF.

This clonotype has a count of ten or more. The rearrangement links TRBV7-8 to TRBJ2-1, with a possible D match to TRBD1 (6 bases). CDR1 and CDR2 from the germline V gene are SGHVS and FQNEAQ. Deletions cut 4 bases from V and 0 bases from J, with 22 bases between. The CDR3 is 19 amino acids. The chain's CDR3 is CASSSRRPFGQSSYNEQFF. The CDR3 nucleotides read TGTGCCAGCAGCTCCCGACGGCCCTTCGGACAGAGCTCCTACAATGAGCAGTTCTTC. The full variable domain, completed using reference TRBV7-8 and TRBJ2-1, is GAGVSQSPRYKVAKRGQDVALRCDPISGHVSLFWYQQALGQGPEFLTYFQNEAQLDKSGLPSDRFFAERPEGSVSTLKIQRTQQEDSAVYLCASSSRRPFGQSSYNEQFFGPGTRLTVL.

This clonotype was detected ten times or more. V usage is TRBV10-3 and J usage is TRBJ1-5; 7 positions match TRBD1. With V trimmed by 9 bases and J by 0 bases, 5 bases remained unmatched. Per germline, CDR1 ENHRY and CDR2 SYGVKD. This CDR3 spans 14 amino acids. The CDR3 sequence is CAIQQGNSNQPQHF. DNA of the CDR3: TGTGCCATTCAACAGGGGAATAGCAATCAGCCCCAGCATTTT.

This clonotype was seen repeatedly, ten times or more. V usage is TRBV10-3 and J usage is TRBJ2-5; D unclear. Trimming removed 11 bases at V and 4 bases at J, with 8 bases between. The CDR3 is made up of 10 amino acids. Germline V CDR1 and CDR2: ENHRY, SYGVKD. The CDR3 reads CALLPETQYF. DNA of the CDR3: TGTGCCCTCCTACCAGAGACCCAGTACTTC.

The sample holds many counts of this clonotype. The V gene is TRBV12-3 or TRBV12-4, the J gene TRBJ1-3; the D is unclear. CDR3 size: 12 residues. V shed 6 bases and J shed 2 bases, with 5 bases lying between them. The CDR3 coding sequence is TGTGCCAGCAGGGGTGCTGGAAACACCATATATTTT. This gives the protein CASRGAGNTIYF.

V is TRBV18 and J is TRBJ2-2, with D perhaps given as TRBD1 or TRBD2 (5 bases each). The germline V gene has CDR1 KGHSH and CDR2 LQKENI. This CDR3 region has 14 residues. Trimming shortened V by 0 bases and J by 6 bases, and 8 bases separated the two germline ends. In nucleotides, the CDR3 is TGTGCCAGCTCACCACCGGGGACCCCCGGGGAGCTGTTTTTT. Protein: CASSPPGTPGELFF.

The sample holds many counts of this clonotype. The chain employs TRBV5-1 and TRBJ2-2; either TRBD1 or TRBD2 may supply D (5 bases each). V was trimmed by 3 bases and J by 8 bases, leaving 8 bases between them. The CDR3 contains 12 residues. Per the germline V gene, CDR1 is SGHRS and CDR2 is YFSETQ. CDR3 amino acids: CASSSGQGELFF. The CDR3 coding sequence is TGCGCCAGCAGCTCGGGGCAGGGGGAGCTGTTTTTT.

This clonotype was seen only a few times. The chain couples TRBV20-1 to TRBJ2-2, with 8 bases lining up with TRBD1. J lost 4 bases, V lost 6 bases, and 10 bases had no gene match. CDR3 size: 15 residues. Germline loops: CDR1 DFQATT, CDR2 SNEGSKA (reference sequence). DNA for the CDR3: TGCAGTGCCATCCCCGGACAGGGAGTCACCGGGGAGCTGTTTTTT. This gives the protein CSAIPGQGVTGELFF.

This clonotype showed up many times. V and J are TRBV29-1 and TRBJ2-1, with 8 positions matching TRBD1. V dropped 8 bases and J dropped 8; count of bases not matched to a gene: 8. The V gene's germline CDR1 is SQVTM and CDR2 ANQGSEA. CDR3 length equals 12 residues. For the CDR3, the DNA is TGCAGCTTACAGGGGGACAAGGATGAGCAGTTCTTC. This translates into CSLQGDKDEQFF.